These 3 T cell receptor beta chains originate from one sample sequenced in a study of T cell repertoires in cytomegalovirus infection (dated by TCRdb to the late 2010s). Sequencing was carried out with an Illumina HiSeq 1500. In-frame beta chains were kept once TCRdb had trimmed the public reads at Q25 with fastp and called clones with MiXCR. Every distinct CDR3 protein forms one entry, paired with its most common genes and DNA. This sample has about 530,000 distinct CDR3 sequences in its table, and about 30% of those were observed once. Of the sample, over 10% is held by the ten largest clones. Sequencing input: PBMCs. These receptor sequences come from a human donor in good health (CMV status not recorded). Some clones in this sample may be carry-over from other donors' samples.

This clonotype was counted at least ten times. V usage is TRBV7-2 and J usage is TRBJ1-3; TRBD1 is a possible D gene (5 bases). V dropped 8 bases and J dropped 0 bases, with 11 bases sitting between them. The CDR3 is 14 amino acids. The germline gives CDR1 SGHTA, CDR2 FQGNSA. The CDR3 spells CASYGTLSGNTIYF. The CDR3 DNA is TGTGCCAGCTACGGGACCCTCTCTGGAAACACCATATATTTT.

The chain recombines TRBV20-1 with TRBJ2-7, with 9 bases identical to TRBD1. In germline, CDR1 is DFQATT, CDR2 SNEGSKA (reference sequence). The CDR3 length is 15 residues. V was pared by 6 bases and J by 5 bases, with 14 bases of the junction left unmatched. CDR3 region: CSAKFTGTGRDEQYF. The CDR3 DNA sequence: TGCAGTGCCAAATTTACCGGGACAGGGCGCGACGAGCAGTACTTC.

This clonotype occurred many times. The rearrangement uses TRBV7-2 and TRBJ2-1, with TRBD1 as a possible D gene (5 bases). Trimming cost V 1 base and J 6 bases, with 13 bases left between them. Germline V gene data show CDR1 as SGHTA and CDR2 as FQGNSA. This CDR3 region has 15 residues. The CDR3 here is CASSLGSLRGNEQFF. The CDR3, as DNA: TGTGCCAGCAGCTTAGGAAGCTTAAGGGGCAATGAGCAGTTCTTC.